Sequencing of this TCR beta chain was carried out in a study of control samples from healthy donors and cancer patients. Measured with immunoSEQ multiplex PCR; TCRdb has only the in-frame clones, and not every one. The sample holds about 120,000 clones, approximately 89% seen once. Sequencing input: blood. This sequence was found in a man aged 55 to 70 in good health.

The CDR3 here is CAVPWHRGNSPLHF. Written as DNA, the CDR3 is TGTGCCGTCCCCTGGCACAGGGGAAATTCACCCCTCCACTTT. The gene calls are TRBV28 and TRBJ1-6; the match to TRBD1 covers 7 bases. V lost 11 bases to trimming and J lost 7 bases; unmatched junction nucleotides: 11. The CDR3 spans 14 residues. The germline V gene encodes CDR1 MDHEN and CDR2 SYDVKM.